This paragraph reports one TCR beta chain. These data are taken from a study of cytomegalovirus exposure and HLA in healthy donors. The PCR was carried out with 60 Vbeta primers and 13 Jbeta primers. Clones were read by immunoSEQ multiplex PCR, and TCRdb kept only the in-frame ones, dropping some. The table has approximately 110,000 clones, approximately 12% seen once; the top ten hold 16%. CDR1 and CDR2 (germline): SGHNT, YYREEE (reference sequence). Trimming took 2 bases from V and 3 from J; bases not matched to a gene: 4. CDR3 length: 14 residues. The chain links TRBV5-4 to TRBJ1-2; TRBD1 aligns across 7 bases. Material for sequencing was PBMCs. The clonotype originates from a man aged 40-50 years in good health and CMV-seropositive. CDR3 sequence reads: CASSFQGVDYGYTF. The CDR3 DNA follows: TGTGCCAGCAGCTTCCAGGGGGTGGACTATGGCTACACCTTC. The variable domain in full, completed from reference TRBV5-4 and TRBJ1-2, reads ETGVTQSPTHLIKTRGQQVTLRCSSQSGHNTVSWYQQALGQGPQFIFQYYREEENGRGNFPPRFSGLQFPNYSSELNVNALELDDSALYLCASSFQGVDYGYTFGSGTRLTVV.